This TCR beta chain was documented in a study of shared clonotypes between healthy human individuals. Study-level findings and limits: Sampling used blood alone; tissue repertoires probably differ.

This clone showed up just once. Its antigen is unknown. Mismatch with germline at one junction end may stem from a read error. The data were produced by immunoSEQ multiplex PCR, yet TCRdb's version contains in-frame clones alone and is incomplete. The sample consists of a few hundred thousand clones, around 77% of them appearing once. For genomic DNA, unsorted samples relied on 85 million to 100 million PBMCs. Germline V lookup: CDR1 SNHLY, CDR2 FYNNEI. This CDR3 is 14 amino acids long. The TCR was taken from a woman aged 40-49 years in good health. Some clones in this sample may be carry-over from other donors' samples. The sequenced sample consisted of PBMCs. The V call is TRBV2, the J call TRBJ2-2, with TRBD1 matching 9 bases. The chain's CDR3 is CAGRQGENTGELFF. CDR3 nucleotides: TGTGCCGGCAGACAGGGGGAAAACACCGGGGAGCTGTTTTTT.